The 12 T cell receptor beta chains listed next were all sequenced from one sample in a study of preoperative IRX-2 immunotherapy in early breast cancer. Only in-frame clones appear in the TCRdb table, and some are missing; sequencing was by immunoSEQ multiplex PCR. The table lists 250 to 350 clones, 75% to 90% of them singletons. As for treatment: preoperative locoregional IRX-2 cytokine immunotherapy. The specimen was taken from a patient treated with IRX-2 immunotherapy. These receptors originate from a human donor with breast cancer.

This clone appeared a single time. The rearrangement uses TRBV28 and TRBJ2-2; TRBD1 agrees at 12 bases. Looked up from germline, CDR1 is MDHEN and CDR2 is SYDVKM. The CDR3 sequence is 17 residues long. The ends lost 6 bases at V and 5 bases at J; junction bases unmatched: 10. The CDR3 DNA follows: TGTGCCAGCAGGGGACAGGGGGCGATTCATCTAACCGGGGAGCTGTTTTTT. Translated, it gives CASRGQGAIHLTGELFF.

The genes are TRBV11-3 and TRBJ1-1; D remains unclear. Trimming left V 0 bases short and J 1 base short, with 12 bases between. The CDR3 spans 16 residues. Germline CDR1 and CDR2: SGHNT and YENEEA. CDR3 nucleotides: TGTGCCAGCAGCTTAGATCGGGGAAACCAGAACACTGAAGCTTTCTTT. Translation: CASSLDRGNQNTEAFF. Using reference TRBV11-3 and TRBJ1-1 for the parts outside the CDR3, the full variable domain is EAGVVQSPRYKIIEKKQPVAFWCNPISGHNTLYWYLQNLGQGPELLIRYENEEAVDDSQLPKDRFSAERLKGVDSTLKIQPAELGDSAVYLCASSLDRGNQNTEAFFGQGTRLTVV.

V usage is TRBV6-1 and J usage is TRBJ1-1; 7 bases agree with TRBD1. The CDR3 has 14 residues. V trimming: 1 base; J trimming: 3 bases; junction bases outside the gene matches: 2. Germline V gene lookup returns CDR1 MNHNS and CDR2 SASEGT. The CDR3 DNA reads TGTGCCAGCAGTGAAGGGCAGGGGGACACTGAAGCTTTCTTT. This gives the protein CASSEGQGDTEAFF.

The V gene is TRBV6-8, the J gene TRBJ2-2; 7 nucleotides match TRBD1. J was trimmed by 7 bases and V by 6 bases; bases with no gene match: 2. This CDR3 region has 12 residues. The germline V gene has CDR1 MNHGY and CDR2 SAAAGT. CDR3 in amino acids: CASRRQGGELFF. DNA of the CDR3: TGTGCCAGCAGAAGACAGGGCGGGGAGCTGTTTTTT.

The chain links TRBV6-8 to TRBJ2-4; perhaps D is TRBD1 or TRBD2 (6 bases each). The CDR3 runs 15 residues. CDR1 is MNHGY and CDR2 is SAAAGT in the germline V gene. Trimming took off 6 bases at V and 6 bases at J, with 18 bases between the two ends. The CDR3 loop is CASRERGRRANIQYF. The DNA for the CDR3 is TGTGCCAGCAGAGAACGGGGGCGCCGGGCAAACATTCAGTACTTC.

The J gene is TRBJ2-1, the V gene TRBV30; no clear D gene. This CDR3 spans 13 amino acids. From germline, CDR1 is GTSNPN and CDR2 SVGIG (reference sequence). Trimming stripped 3 bases from V and 2 bases from J, with 8 bases between. The CDR3: CAWRVGTYNEQFF. Written as DNA, the CDR3 is TGTGCCTGGAGAGTCGGAACCTACAATGAGCAGTTCTTC. Looking up the rest from reference TRBV30 and TRBJ2-1 gives the full variable domain: SQTIHQWPATLVQPVGSPLSLECTVEGTSNPNLYWYRQAAGRGLQLLFYSVGIGQISSEVPQNLSASRPQDRQFILSSKKLLLSDSGFYLCAWRVGTYNEQFFGPGTRLTVL.

This clone was found once. The chain uses TRBV6-8 and TRBJ1-2, with D unresolved. CDR3 length: 14 amino acids. V was trimmed by 0 bases and J by 3 bases, leaving 8 bases between them. Germline-derived CDR1 and CDR2 are MNHGY and SAAAGT. The CDR3 nucleotides read TGTGCCAGCAGTTACTCGAATCCTTACTATGGCTACACCTTC. Its translation: CASSYSNPYYGYTF.

The genes are TRBV18 and TRBJ1-1; a weak D match, TRBD1 (5 bases). Trimming removed 5 bases at V and 1 base at J, with 11 bases between. CDR3 length: 14 residues. CDR1 and CDR2 (germline): KGHSH, LQKENI. The CDR3, as DNA: TGTGCCAGCTCAAGAATAACAGGGAACACTGAAGCTTTCTTT. It translates to CASSRITGNTEAFF.

J is TRBJ2-3 and V is TRBV28, with 7 bases fitting TRBD2. Germline lookup yields CDR1 MDHEN and CDR2 SYDVKM. This CDR3 is built from 14 residues. Trimming took 4 bases from V and 7 from J; bases not matched to a gene: 8. The DNA of the CDR3 is TGTGCCAGCAGTTATCCCGTGGGGACTAATACGCAGTATTTT. Translation: CASSYPVGTNTQYF. Looking up the rest from reference TRBV28 and TRBJ2-3 gives the full variable domain: DVKVTQSSRYLVKRTGEKVFLECVQDMDHENMFWYRQDPGLGLRLIYFSYDVKMKEKGDIPEGYSVSREKKERFSLILESASTNQTSMYLCASSYPVGTNTQYFGPGTRLTVL.

The table lists this clone with a few counts. The V gene is TRBV19, the J gene TRBJ1-3; D gene uncertain. This CDR3 contains 15 residues. With 6 bases removed from V and 0 bases from J, the gap between germline ends came to 12 bases. Germline V gives CDR1 LNHDA, CDR2 SQIVND (reference sequence). The CDR3 sequence: CASSETILSGNTIYF. CDR3 bases: TGTGCCAGTAGCGAGACAATTCTCTCTGGAAACACCATATATTTT.

This clone has just one count. This rearrangement joins TRBV12-1 to TRBJ2-6; TRBD1, the table's D call, was not compared with the DNA. TRBV12-1 counts as a pseudogene. The CDR3 runs 19 residues. CDR3 protein: CASSPPPGQLNSGANVLTF. For the CDR3, the DNA is TGTGCCAGCAGCCCCCCCCCGGGACAGCTAAACTCTGGGGCCAACGTCCTGACTTTC.

V is TRBV11-3 and J is TRBJ2-7, with TRBD1 matching over 7 bases. V dropped 4 bases and J dropped 2; count of bases not matched to a gene: 8. Germline assignment: CDR1 SGHNT and CDR2 YENEEA. The CDR3 is 15 amino acids. CDR3 sequence reads: CASSSPDRITYEQYF. DNA for the CDR3: TGTGCCAGCAGCTCGCCGGACAGGATTACCTACGAGCAGTACTTC.